This record concerns one T cell receptor (beta chain) sequence. This record comes from a study of blood T cell repertoires in COVID-19. Study overall: The United States, Italy and Spain supplied acute and convalescent COVID-19 samples.

As handled by the study authors: Amplification of reference gene primers was used by the study to estimate nucleated cell counts. Using immunoSEQ multiplex PCR, the repertoire was profiled, and TCRdb retains in-frame clones only, with some absent. Clone size and V and J calls were adopted from that table, with D and trimming inferred from the DNA. The sample holds some 120,000 clones, more than 70% seen once. Germline CDR1 and CDR2: SGHNT and YENEEA. Trimming took off 0 bases at V and 2 bases at J, with 13 bases between the two ends. This CDR3 is built from 16 residues. This clonotype was sampled from a human donor in a cohort sampled during active COVID-19. The chain recombines TRBV11-3 with TRBJ2-5; D is possibly TRBD2 (6 bases). Sequenced: peripheral blood. The CDR3 sequence is CASSLDLVSGQETQYF. The CDR3 DNA follows: TGTGCCAGCAGCTTAGATCTCGTTAGCGGTCAAGAGACCCAGTACTTC.